The rows below give T cell receptor beta chains drawn from one sample of a study of blood T cell repertoires in COVID-19. Clones were sequenced by immunoSEQ multiplex PCR, and TCRdb holds only the in-frame ones, with some missing. The table has hundreds of thousands of clones, 90% seen once. The sequenced sample consisted of PBMCs or T cells enriched from blood (not recorded which). Source of these receptors: a woman aged 18-30 years with acute COVID-19. Both conserved end residues are part of each CDR3. A D gene is named only where the DNA matches it firmly. Clone size is not always given. Where it is, it says once, few, many or a class for expanded clones.

j_call clone_size v_call d_call cdr3_nt cdr3_aa
TRBJ1-4 NA TRBV9 TRBD1 TGTGCCAGCAGCGTAGAGCAGGGGGCGCAGAATGAAAAACTGTTTTTT CASSVEQGAQNEKLFF
TRBJ1-1 NA TRBV18 TRBD1 TGTGCCAGCTCACCACTAAACAGGGGGCAAACTGAAGCTTTCTTT CASSPLNRGQTEAFF
TRBJ2-7 NA TRBV7-9 TRBD2 TGTGCCAGCAGCTCGGGACTAGCGGGAGGGGTAAGGCGCTACGAGCAGTACTTC CASSSGLAGGVRRYEQYF
TRBJ2-3 NA TRBV3-1/TRBV3-2 NA TGTGCCAGCAGCCAAGTTCCGGAGGGCACAGATACGCAGTATTTT CASSQVPEGTDTQYF
TRBJ1-4 NA TRBV28 NA TGTGCCAGCAGTCAAACCGCCAGACTGTTTTTT CASSQTARLFF
TRBJ1-2 NA TRBV29-1 NA TGCAGCGTTTTAGACAATGATGGCTACACCTTC CSVLDNDGYTF
TRBJ2-3 NA TRBV4-2 NA TGTGCCAGCAGCCAAAGTACTGGGAGTGGGGCAGATACGCAGTATTTT CASSQSTGSGADTQYF
TRBJ2-3 NA TRBV7-2 TRBD2 TGTGCCAGCAGCGATAAACTAGCGGGACCCACAGATACGCAGTATTTT CASSDKLAGPTDTQYF
TRBJ1-3 NA TRBV28 NA TGTGCCAGCAGCCCCGGCGGCTCCTCTGGAAACACCATATATTTT CASSPGGSSGNTIYF
TRBJ2-7 NA TRBV5-1 TRBD2 TGCGCCAGCAGCTTGGAACCATCAGCGGGGGAGCAGTACTTC CASSLEPSAGEQYF
TRBJ2-5 NA TRBV28 TRBD1 TGTGCCAGCAGCGAGGACCGGGACAGACAAGAGACCCAGTACTTC CASSEDRDRQETQYF
TRBJ2-7 NA TRBV10-2 NA TGCGCCAGCAGTGATCGGGTAGAGGGTAAGAACGAGCAGTACTTC CASSDRVEGKNEQYF
TRBJ1-5 NA TRBV19 TRBD1 TGTGCCAGTAGCCCGGGACAGGATCAGCCCCAGCATTTT CASSPGQDQPQHF
TRBJ2-1 NA TRBV7-3 TRBD2 TGTGCCAGCAGCTTAATTGGGACTAGCGGGAGCTCGTTCTATGAGCAGTTCTTC CASSLIGTSGSSFYEQFF
TRBJ1-2 NA TRBV28 TRBD1 TGTGCCAGCAGCCACCCCAACCAGGGGGCGAACTATGGCTACACCTTC CASSHPNQGANYGYTF
TRBJ1-1 NA TRBV5-1 TRBD1 TGCGCCAGCAGCTTGGCCCCGACAGGGGGAGAGAACACTGAAGCTTTCTTT CASSLAPTGGENTEAFF
TRBJ1-4 NA TRBV14 TRBD1 TGTGCCAGCAGGGCCGGACAGGCTGAAAAACTGTTTTTT CASRAGQAEKLFF
TRBJ2-1 NA TRBV27 TRBD1 TGTGCCAGCAGTTTGGGTGGGACAGGGAGAGATGAGCAGTTCTTC CASSLGGTGRDEQFF
TRBJ2-7 NA TRBV5-1 TRBD2 TGCGCCAGCAGCTTGGCTAGCGGGAGCCGTCCCTACGAGCAGTACTTC CASSLASGSRPYEQYF
TRBJ2-7 NA TRBV10-1 TRBD2 TGCGCCAGCTGGAGCGGGAGGTCCGTTGGGGAGCAGTACTTC CASWSGRSVGEQYF
TRBJ1-2 NA TRBV11-2 NA TGTGCCAGCAGCTCCTATATTACCCCCTATGGCTACACCTTC CASSSYITPYGYTF
TRBJ2-7 NA TRBV10-2 NA TGCGCCAGCAGTGTTCAGAGTCCCCGGGACGAGCAGTACTTC CASSVQSPRDEQYF
TRBJ2-1 NA TRBV11-3 TRBD1 TGTGCCAGCAGCTCGACTGACAGGGGGCTCAATGAGCAGTTCTTC CASSSTDRGLNEQFF
TRBJ2-6 NA TRBV15 TRBD2 TGTGCCACCAGCAAAAGACTAGCGGGAGGTGGTGGGGCCAACGTCCTGACTTTC CATSKRLAGGGGANVLTF
TRBJ2-4 NA TRBV19 NA TGTGCCAGTAGGCCCCACGGGGGAGCCAAAAACATTCAGTACTTC CASRPHGGAKNIQYF
TRBJ1-1 NA TRBV11-2 NA TGTGCCAGCAGCTTAGGGGGGCTGGGGACTGAAGCTTTCTTT CASSLGGLGTEAFF
TRBJ2-1 few TRBV5-8 NA TGTGCCAGCAGCCTGGACAGCCACAATGAGCAGTTCTTC CASSLDSHNEQFF
TRBJ1-6 NA TRBV9 NA TGTGCCAGCAGCGTAGATCGAGATTCACCCCTCCACTTT CASSVDRDSPLHF